The 18 T cell receptor beta chains below were found in one sample sequenced in a study of shared clonotypes between healthy human individuals. The repertoire was sequenced with immunoSEQ multiplex PCR; TCRdb's copy has only in-frame clones and lacks some. The sample has around 690,000 clones; about 90% are singletons. The sequenced sample consisted of memory CD8+ T cells from PBMCs. Subset specified: CD45RO+ cells pooled with CCR7-negative TemRA cells. These receptors were obtained from a man between 18 and 35 years old in good health. Some clones in this sample may be carry-over from other donors' samples.

The CDR3 nucleotides read TGCGCCAGCCAACAGGGAAATGAAAAACTGTTTTTT. It codes for CASQQGNEKLFF. The rearrangement joins TRBV10-2 to TRBJ1-4; maybe TRBD1 (6 bases). Trimming removed 8 bases at V and 5 bases at J, with 9 bases between. Germline V lookup: CDR1 WSHSY, CDR2 SAAADI. The CDR3 is made up of 12 amino acids.

CDR3 amino acids: CASRAGTGYSNQPQHF. DNA of the CDR3: TGTGCCAGTAGGGCCGGGACAGGGTATAGCAATCAGCCCCAGCATTTT. The V and J genes are TRBV19 and TRBJ1-5; 9 bases match TRBD1. Germline V gene data show CDR1 as LNHDA and CDR2 as SQIVND (reference sequence). The CDR3 has 16 amino acids. The ends lost 6 bases at V and 0 bases at J; junction bases unmatched: 6. Supplemented by reference TRBV19 and TRBJ1-5, the full variable domain reads DGGITQSPKYLFRKEGQNVTLSCEQNLNHDAMYWYRQDPGQGLRLIYYSQIVNDFQKGDIAEGYSVSREKKESFPLTVTSAQKNPTAFYLCASRAGTGYSNQPQHFGDGTRLSIL.

The chain links TRBV5-1 to TRBJ2-2; 10 nucleotides line up with TRBD1. CDR3 length: 16 amino acids. J lost 4 bases, V lost 2 bases, and 5 bases had no gene match. CDR1 and CDR2 from the germline V gene are SGHRS and YFSETQ. CDR3 sequence (DNA): TGCGCCAGCAGCTTTTTTGGGACAGGGGCCACCGGGGAGCTGTTTTTT. Translated: CASSFFGTGATGELFF.

V usage is TRBV9 and J usage is TRBJ2-1, with D hard to call. The CDR3 covers 14 residues. V lost 4 bases, J lost 8 bases, and 16 bases lay in between. Germline loops: CDR1 SGDLS, CDR2 YYNGEE. Here the CDR3 reads CASSSETPSDEQFF. In nucleotides, the CDR3 is TGTGCCAGCAGCTCCGAAACTCCGTCGGATGAGCAGTTCTTC.

For this clone: No conserved phenylalanine or tryptophan is present at the end of the CDR3, so a read error is the likely explanation. V usage is TRBV4-3 and J usage is TRBJ2-7; possible D gene TRBD2, 5 bases. This CDR3 comprises 14 residues. Germline V gives CDR1 LGHNA, CDR2 YSLEER. V shed 1 base and J shed 4 bases, with 11 bases lying between them. The CDR3 coding sequence is TGCGCCAGCAGCCAAGGGCTAGCAGTATACGAGCAGTACCTC. Amino acids: CASSQGLAVYEQYL.

The chain joins TRBV29-1 to TRBJ2-1; no clear D gene. Looked up from germline, CDR1 is SQVTM and CDR2 is ANQGSEA. Trimming removed 5 bases at V and 1 base at J, with 15 bases between. The length of the CDR3 is 15 residues. CDR3 bases: TGCAGCGTTCCCTATGAGATAGGTTCCTACAATGAGCAGTTCTTC. Its translation: CSVPYEIGSYNEQFF.

The chain employs TRBV6-1 and TRBJ1-1; D gene ambiguous. CDR1 and CDR2 from the germline V gene are MNHNS and SASEGT. V was cut by 8 bases and J by 3 bases, with 16 bases left in between. This CDR3 has 14 residues. Here the CDR3 reads CASLKNAGHTEAFF. CDR3 DNA sequence: TGTGCCAGCTTAAAAAACGCTGGTCACACTGAAGCTTTCTTT.

CDR3 sequence reads: CAWRGTGLSEAFF. The CDR3 DNA sequence: TGTGCCTGGAGGGGGACAGGGCTCTCTGAAGCTTTCTTT. The chain employs TRBV30 and TRBJ1-1, with 9 bases aligning to TRBD1. Germline CDR1 is GTSNPN and CDR2 is SVGIG (reference sequence). Unmatched junction bases numbered 5, after V lost 3 bases and J lost 6 bases. This CDR3 has 13 residues.

This sequence joins TRBV6-5 and TRBJ1-1, with D possibly matching TRBD1 (5 bases). Germline V gives CDR1 MNHEY, CDR2 SVGAGI. The CDR3 runs to 15 residues. Trimming took 6 bases from V and 4 from J, leaving 18 bases between them. The CDR3 sequence: CASSPSQRGGTEAFF. In DNA form, the CDR3 reads TGTGCCAGCAGCCCTTCTCAGAGGGGTGGCACTGAAGCTTTCTTT.

V usage is TRBV27 and J usage is TRBJ2-7; the D gene is possibly TRBD2 (6 bases). The CDR3 has 15 amino acids. Per the germline V gene, CDR1 is MNHEY and CDR2 is SMNVEV (reference sequence). Trimming took off 3 bases at V and 4 bases at J, with 16 bases between the two ends. CDR3 region: CASSFFGGSGYEQYF. The CDR3 region has the DNA TGTGCCAGCAGTTTTTTCGGAGGGAGTGGGTACGAGCAGTACTTC.

Regarding this clone: Different DNA sequences within this sample yield the same CDR3. The chain recombines TRBV11-2 with TRBJ2-1; D ambiguous. The germline V gene has CDR1 SGHAT and CDR2 FQNNGV. V was cut by 1 base and J by 7 bases, with 5 bases left in between. This CDR3 is 12 amino acids long. CDR3 protein: CASSLVGNEQFF. The CDR3 coding sequence is TGTGCCAGCAGCTTAGTGGGAAATGAGCAGTTCTTC.

In this sample, this clone turned up once. The gene calls are TRBV4-2 and TRBJ2-2, with a weak D call TRBD1 (5 bases). Germline assignment: CDR1 LGHNA and CDR2 YNFKEQ. Trimming stripped 0 bases from V and 0 bases from J, with 11 bases between. The CDR3 runs 17 residues. CDR3 sequence reads: CASSQDGQGANTGELFF. The CDR3 DNA reads TGTGCCAGCAGCCAAGATGGGCAGGGTGCGAACACCGGGGAGCTGTTTTTT.

This clone has only one observation. The V call is TRBV27, the J call TRBJ2-7; D remains unclear. This CDR3 contains 13 residues. The V end was cut by 5 bases, the J end by 2 bases, with 10 bases between. Per germline, CDR1 MNHEY and CDR2 SMNVEV (reference sequence). CDR3 DNA: TGTGCCAGCAGTAGGAGCGCAACCTACGAGCAGTACTTC. Translation: CASSRSATYEQYF.

This sequence joins TRBV29-1 and TRBJ2-1, with D perhaps TRBD2 (5 bases). In germline, CDR1 is SQVTM, CDR2 ANQGSEA. Trimming removed 7 bases from V and 0 bases from J, with 10 bases in between. The CDR3 spans 13 residues. The DNA of the CDR3 is TGCAGCGAACTAGGGAGCTCCTACAATGAGCAGTTCTTC. Its protein is CSELGSSYNEQFF.

In regard to this clone: At one end the junction does not follow the germline gene, possibly because of a read error. V and J are TRBV6-1 and TRBJ2-7; 7 bases match TRBD2. CDR3 length: 17 amino acids. Germline CDR1 MNHNS, CDR2 SASEGT. The CDR3: CAISVFHQGTGGYEQYF. The DNA for the CDR3 is TGTGCCATCAGTGTCTTTCACCAGGGTACCGGGGGGTACGAGCAGTACTTC.

This clone has a handful of counts. The chain has TRBV7-7 and TRBJ2-5; 8 bases agree with TRBD2. V lost 3 bases to trimming and J lost 3 bases; unmatched junction nucleotides: 6. CDR3 length: 15 residues. CDR1 is SSHAT, CDR2 FNYEAQ, per germline (reference sequence). The CDR3 sequence: CASSFSAGDKETQYF. The CDR3 DNA is TGTGCCAGCAGCTTTTCAGCGGGGGACAAAGAGACCCAGTACTTC.

The chain recombines TRBV9 with TRBJ2-2; a possible D gene is TRBD2 (6 bases). CDR3 length equals 18 residues. Germline V gene data show CDR1 as SGDLS and CDR2 as YYNGEE. Trimming cost V 0 bases and J 0 bases, with 15 bases left between them. CDR3: CASSVAKDYQSNTGELFF. The DNA of the CDR3 is TGTGCCAGCAGCGTAGCTAAGGACTACCAATCGAACACCGGGGAGCTGTTTTTT.

Of note for this clone: A read error may produce the germline difference seen at one junction end. This chain uses TRBV5-4 with TRBJ1-2; TRBD1 matches at 7 bases. This CDR3 is 16 amino acids long. Germline V CDR1 and CDR2: SGHNT, YYREEE (reference sequence). CDR3 DNA: TGTGCCAGCAGTTTGGGGGCCCACAGGGGTGTCGATGGCTACACCTTC. Encoded protein: CASSLGAHRGVDGYTF.